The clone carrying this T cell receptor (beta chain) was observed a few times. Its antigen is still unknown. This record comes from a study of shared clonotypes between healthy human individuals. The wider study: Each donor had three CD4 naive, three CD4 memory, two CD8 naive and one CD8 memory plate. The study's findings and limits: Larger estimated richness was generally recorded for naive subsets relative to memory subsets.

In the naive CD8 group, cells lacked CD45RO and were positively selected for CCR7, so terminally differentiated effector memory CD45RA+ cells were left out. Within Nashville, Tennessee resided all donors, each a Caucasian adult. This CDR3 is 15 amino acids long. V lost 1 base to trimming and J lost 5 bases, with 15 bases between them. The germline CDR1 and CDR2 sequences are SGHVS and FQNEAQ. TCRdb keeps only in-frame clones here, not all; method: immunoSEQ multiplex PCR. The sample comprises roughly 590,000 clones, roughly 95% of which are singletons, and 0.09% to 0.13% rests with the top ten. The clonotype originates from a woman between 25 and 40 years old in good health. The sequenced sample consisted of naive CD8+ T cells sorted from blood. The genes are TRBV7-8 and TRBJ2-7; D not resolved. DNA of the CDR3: TGTGCCAGCAGCTTAGTGGCGCGTGTCCCGGACGAGCAGTACTTC. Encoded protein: CASSLVARVPDEQYF.